These 16 T cell receptor beta chains were all obtained from the same sample, sequenced in a study of cytotoxic CD8 clonotypes in ibrutinib-treated CLL. Sequencing was performed with immunoSEQ multiplex PCR; in TCRdb, only in-frame clones are kept and a portion is missing. The repertoire has under 300,000 clones, 60% to 80% of them found once; the top ten carry around 5.3%. Material: PBMCs, obtained at disease progression, from a patient treated with ibrutinib. The source of these receptors is a human donor with chronic lymphocytic leukemia.

This clone has only one observation. The chain recombines TRBV30 with TRBJ1-5; TRBD1 matches at 8 bases. The V and J ends lost 3 bases and 4 bases, in that order; junction bases with no gene match: 5. The CDR3 runs 14 residues. CDR1 is GTSNPN, CDR2 SVGIG, per germline (reference sequence). The CDR3: CAWSAGTGNQPQHF. CDR3 DNA sequence: TGTGCCTGGAGCGCCGGGACAGGTAATCAGCCCCAGCATTTT.

The chain uses TRBV25-1 and TRBJ2-2, with 8 bases lining up with TRBD1. The germline gives CDR1 MGHDK, CDR2 SYGVNS. J lost 1 base, V lost 3 bases, and 4 bases had no gene match. The CDR3 loop spans 16 amino acids. The CDR3 nucleotides read TGTGCCAGCAGTGACAGACAGGGGTGGAACACCGGGGAGCTGTTTTTT. Its translation is CASSDRQGWNTGELFF. The full variable domain, rest sourced from reference TRBV25-1 and TRBJ2-2, is EADIYQTPRYLVIGTGKKITLECSQTMGHDKMYWYQQDPGMELHLIHYSYGVNSTEKGDLSSESTVSRIRTEHFPLTLESARPSHTSQYLCASSDRQGWNTGELFFGEGSRLTVL.

CDR3: CASSLLRGGYTEKLFF. The CDR3 DNA follows: TGTGCCAGCAGCCTATTGCGGGGGGGATACACGGAAAAACTGTTTTTT. The genes are TRBV5-4 and TRBJ1-4, with a tentative D call TRBD1 (5 bases). The V gene lost 4 bases and the J gene lost 8 bases, with 21 bases spanning the gap. The CDR3 runs 16 residues. Germline V gives CDR1 SGHNT, CDR2 YYREEE (reference sequence).

The rearrangement joins TRBV10-1 to TRBJ2-1, with D possibly being TRBD1 (6 bases). The CDR3 is 14 residues long. Looked up from germline, CDR1 is WNHNN and CDR2 is SYGVQD (reference sequence). Trimming took off 1 base at V and 3 bases at J, with 7 bases between the two ends. The CDR3 is CASSELDSYNEQFF. Here the CDR3 DNA reads TGCGCCAGCAGTGAGTTGGACAGCTACAATGAGCAGTTCTTC.

Only one count was recorded for this clone. The rearrangement joins TRBV11-2 to TRBJ1-2; 9 nucleotides agree with TRBD1. Germline CDR1 is SGHAT and CDR2 is FQNNGV. J was trimmed by 6 bases and V by 5 bases; bases with no gene match: 4. The CDR3 length is 13 residues. The CDR3 loop reads CASSPRTGDGYTF. The CDR3 bases are TGTGCCAGCAGCCCAAGGACAGGGGATGGCTACACCTTC.

In its sample, this clone was seen a few times. V is TRBV5-1 and J is TRBJ1-2; 9 bases map to TRBD1. V was pared by 0 bases and J by 7 bases, with 7 bases of the junction left unmatched. Germline V gene lookup returns CDR1 SGHRS and CDR2 YFSETQ. The CDR3 totals 15 residues. CDR3 coding DNA: TGCGCCAGCAGCTTGGCGGGACAGGGCGTTGGTGGCTACACCTTC. Translating it yields CASSLAGQGVGGYTF.

The chain joins TRBV6-1 to TRBJ2-7, with D perhaps matching TRBD1 (6 bases). The CDR3 consists of 12 residues. Trimming took off 7 bases at V and 3 bases at J, with 10 bases between the two ends. Germline V lookup: CDR1 MNHNS, CDR2 SASEGT. DNA of the CDR3: TGTGCCAGCACAATAGGGGGCTACGAGCAGTACTTC. This translates into CASTIGGYEQYF.

The V and J genes are TRBV7-3 and TRBJ1-2; TRBD1 matches 12 bases. The CDR3 loop spans 19 amino acids. Per the germline V gene, CDR1 is SGHTA and CDR2 is FQGTGA. V shed 4 bases and J 4 bases; nucleotides not matched to a gene: 16. The CDR3 protein is CASSSGQPGQGALGYGYTF. CDR3 coding DNA: TGTGCCAGCAGCTCCGGCCAACCGGGACAGGGGGCGCTGGGCTATGGCTACACCTTC.

There are a few counts of this clone. The V gene is TRBV9, the J gene TRBJ2-3; perhaps TRBD2 as D (6 bases). The CDR3 is 14 amino acids. V dropped 4 bases and J dropped 4 bases, with 13 bases sitting between them. Germline CDR1 reads SGDLS; CDR2 reads YYNGEE. CDR3 nucleotides: TGTGCCAGCAGCTACACTAGCATTGCAGATACGCAGTATTTT. Residues: CASSYTSIADTQYF.

This clone was counted once. The CDR3 is CASSSRGQNYGYTF. For the CDR3, the DNA is TGTGCCAGCAGCTCAAGGGGGCAGAACTATGGCTACACCTTC. The J gene is TRBJ1-2, the V gene TRBV7-3, with 7 bases lining up with TRBD1. This CDR3 comprises 14 residues. V lost 4 bases, J lost 2 bases, and 4 bases stayed unmatched. Germline V lookup: CDR1 SGHTA, CDR2 FQGTGA.

This clone has more than one count but fewer than ten. V and J are TRBV4-1 and TRBJ2-2, with D tentatively TRBD1 (5 bases). This CDR3 comprises 15 residues. Trimming cost V 1 base and J 5 bases, with 11 bases left between them. The germline V gene encodes CDR1 MGHRA and CDR2 YSYEKL. This CDR3 reads CASSQAPGKTGELFF. CDR3 bases: TGCGCCAGCAGCCAAGCCCCAGGGAAGACCGGGGAGCTGTTTTTT.

This clone has a handful of counts. DNA of the CDR3: TGTGCCATCAGTGCTTTTAGCGGACGAACCTACGAGCAGTACTTC. Translated, it gives CAISAFSGRTYEQYF. V and J are TRBV10-3 and TRBJ2-7, with a weak D call TRBD2 (6 bases). CDR1 ENHRY and CDR2 SYGVKD come from the germline V gene. Trimming removed 4 bases at V and 2 bases at J, with 15 bases between. There are 15 residues in the CDR3.

This chain connects TRBV19 to TRBJ1-4, with 7 bases lining up with TRBD1. In germline, CDR1 is LNHDA, CDR2 SQIVND (reference sequence). V trimming: 11 bases; J trimming: 8 bases; junction bases outside the gene matches: 14. The CDR3 is made up of 14 amino acids. CDR3 loop: CASSQGQRAEKLFF. Here the CDR3 DNA reads TGTGCCTCGAGCCAGGGACAGAGGGCGGAAAAACTGTTTTTT.

The chain is built from TRBV11-2 and TRBJ2-1; no reliable D call. Germline CDR1 SGHAT, CDR2 FQNNGV. CDR3 size: 15 residues. Trimming took 5 bases from V and 4 from J, leaving 15 bases between them. Written as DNA, the CDR3 is TGTGCCAGCAGCCCTCGGCTGGCGGCTTACAATGAGCAGTTCTTC. Its protein is CASSPRLAAYNEQFF. Combining the CDR3 with reference TRBV11-2 and TRBJ2-1 gives the whole variable domain EAGVAQSPRYKIIEKRQSVAFWCNPISGHATLYWYQQILGQGPKLLIQFQNNGVVDDSQLPKDRFSAERLKGVDSTLKIQPAKLEDSAVYLCASSPRLAAYNEQFFGPGTRLTVL.

The chain links TRBV27 to TRBJ2-3, with D uncertain. V gave up 4 bases and J gave up 2 bases, with 10 bases separating them. The CDR3 sequence is 14 residues long. Germline CDR1 reads MNHEY; CDR2 reads SMNVEV (reference sequence). The CDR3: CASSWRADTDTQYF. The CDR3 coding sequence is TGTGCCAGCAGTTGGAGAGCAGACACAGATACGCAGTATTTT.

The chain is built from TRBV11-2 and TRBJ1-1, with D uncertain. V lost 2 bases to trimming and J lost 3 bases, with 16 bases between them. This CDR3 region has 16 residues. Germline loops: CDR1 SGHAT, CDR2 FQNNGV. CDR3 DNA: TGTGCCAGCAGCTTATCCTGGCAGAGATGGGACACTGAAGCTTTCTTT. Protein product: CASSLSWQRWDTEAFF.